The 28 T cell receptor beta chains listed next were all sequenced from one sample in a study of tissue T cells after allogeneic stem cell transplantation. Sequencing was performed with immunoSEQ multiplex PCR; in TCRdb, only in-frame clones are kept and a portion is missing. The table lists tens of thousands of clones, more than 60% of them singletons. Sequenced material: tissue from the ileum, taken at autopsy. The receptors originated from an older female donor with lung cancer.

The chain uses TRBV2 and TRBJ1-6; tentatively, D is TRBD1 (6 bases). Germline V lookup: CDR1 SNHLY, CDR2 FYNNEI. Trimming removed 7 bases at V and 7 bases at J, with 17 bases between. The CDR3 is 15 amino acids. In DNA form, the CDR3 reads TGTGCCAGCATCGGGGGGGCGTTCGGAAATTCACCCCTCCACTTT. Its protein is CASIGGAFGNSPLHF.

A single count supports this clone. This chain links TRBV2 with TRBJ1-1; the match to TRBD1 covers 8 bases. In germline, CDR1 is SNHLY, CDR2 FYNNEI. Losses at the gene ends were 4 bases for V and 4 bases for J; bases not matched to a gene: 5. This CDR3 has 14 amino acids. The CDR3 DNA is TGTGCCAGCAGTGGGGGGACAGGTCCCACTGAAGCTTTCTTT. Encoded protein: CASSGGTGPTEAFF. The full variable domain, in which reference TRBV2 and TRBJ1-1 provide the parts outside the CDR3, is EPEVTQTPSHQVTQMGQEVILRCVPISNHLYFYWYRQILGQKVEFLVSFYNNEISEKSEIFDDQFSVERPDGSNFTLKIRSTKLEDSAMYFCASSGGTGPTEAFFGQGTRLTVV.

In DNA, the CDR3 is TGTGCCAGCTCACCACAGACACGGACAGATACGCAGTATTTT. It codes for CASSPQTRTDTQYF. V and J are TRBV18 and TRBJ2-3; D is unresolved. Per germline, CDR1 KGHSH and CDR2 LQKENI. V shed 1 base and J shed 3 bases, with 8 bases lying between them. The CDR3 totals 14 residues. Based on the CDR3 plus reference TRBV18 and TRBJ2-3, the full variable domain is NAGVMQNPRHLVRRRGQEARLRCSPMKGHSHVYWYRQLPEEGLKFMVYLQKENIIDESGMPKERFSAEFPKEGPSILRIQQVVRGDSAAYFCASSPQTRTDTQYFGPGTRLTVL.

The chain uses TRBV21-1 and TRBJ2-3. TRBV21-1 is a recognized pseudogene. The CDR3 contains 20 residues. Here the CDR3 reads CASSKVGRLSETDLTDTQYF. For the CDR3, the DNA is TGTGCCAGCAGCAAAGTCGGTAGGCTTTCAGAGACGGACCTCACAGATACGCAGTATTTT.

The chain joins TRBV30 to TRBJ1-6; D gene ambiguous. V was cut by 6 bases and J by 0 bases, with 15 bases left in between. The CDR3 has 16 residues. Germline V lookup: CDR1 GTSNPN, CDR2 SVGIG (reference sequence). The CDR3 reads CACTRHTSSYNSPLHF. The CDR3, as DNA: TGTGCCTGCACCCGACACACGAGCTCCTATAATTCACCCCTCCACTTT. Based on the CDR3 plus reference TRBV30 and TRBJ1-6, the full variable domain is SQTIHQWPATLVQPVGSPLSLECTVEGTSNPNLYWYRQAAGRGLQLLFYSVGIGQISSEVPQNLSASRPQDRQFILSSKKLLLSDSGFYLCACTRHTSSYNSPLHFGNGTRLTVT.

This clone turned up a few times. CDR3 loop: CASSDQGLRNQPQHF. Written as DNA, the CDR3 is TGTGCCAGCAGCGATCAGGGTTTACGCAATCAGCCCCAGCATTTT. The rearrangement joins TRBV5-6 to TRBJ1-5, with D possibly TRBD1 on 5 matching bases. Germline CDR1 is SGHDT and CDR2 is YYEEEE. CDR3 length: 15 amino acids. The ends were cut back, 4 bases at V and 2 bases at J, with 13 bases in the middle.

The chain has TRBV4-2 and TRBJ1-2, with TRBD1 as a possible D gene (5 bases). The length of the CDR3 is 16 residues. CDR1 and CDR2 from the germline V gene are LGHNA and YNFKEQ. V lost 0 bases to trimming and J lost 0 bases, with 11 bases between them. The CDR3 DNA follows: TGTGCCAGCAGCCAAGATATGGGGCAGGCTAACTATGGCTACACCTTC. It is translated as CASSQDMGQANYGYTF.

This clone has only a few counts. The DNA of the CDR3 is TGTGCCTGGGCCCGGGGGGTCACAGATACGCAGTATTTT. This sequence encodes CAWARGVTDTQYF. The rearrangement joins TRBV30 to TRBJ2-3, with 7 positions matching TRBD2. The CDR3 extends over 13 amino acids. Losses at the gene ends were 5 bases for V and 2 bases for J; bases not matched to a gene: 4. Germline V gives CDR1 GTSNPN, CDR2 SVGIG (reference sequence).

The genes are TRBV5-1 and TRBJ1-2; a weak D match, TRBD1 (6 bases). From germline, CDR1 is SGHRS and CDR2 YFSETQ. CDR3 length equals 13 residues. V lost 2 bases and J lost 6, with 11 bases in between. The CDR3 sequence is CASSFTGSDGYTF. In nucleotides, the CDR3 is TGCGCCAGCAGCTTCACAGGGAGCGATGGCTACACCTTC.

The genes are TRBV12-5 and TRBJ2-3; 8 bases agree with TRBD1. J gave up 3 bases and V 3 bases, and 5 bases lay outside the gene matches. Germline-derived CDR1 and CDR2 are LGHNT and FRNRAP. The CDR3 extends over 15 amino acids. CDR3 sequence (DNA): TGTGCTAGTGGTTTTGGGCACAGGGGGACAGATACGCAGTATTTT. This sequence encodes CASGFGHRGTDTQYF.

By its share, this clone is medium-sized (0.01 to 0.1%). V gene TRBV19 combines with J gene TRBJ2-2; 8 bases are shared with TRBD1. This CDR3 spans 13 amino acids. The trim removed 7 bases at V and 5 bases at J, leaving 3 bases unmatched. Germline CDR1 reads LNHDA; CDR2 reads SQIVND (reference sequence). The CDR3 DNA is TGTGCCAGTAAGGACAGGGAAACCGGGGAGCTGTTTTTT. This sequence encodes CASKDRETGELFF.

CDR3 in amino acids: CASTHGQGSSYEQYF. The CDR3 DNA reads as TGTGCCAGCACCCATGGACAGGGGAGCTCCTACGAGCAGTACTTC. V and J are TRBV25-1 and TRBJ2-7; TRBD1 matches 9 bases. V was pared by 7 bases and J by 0 bases, with 7 bases of the junction left unmatched. CDR3 length equals 15 residues. Germline V gene sequence: CDR1 MGHDK, CDR2 SYGVNS.

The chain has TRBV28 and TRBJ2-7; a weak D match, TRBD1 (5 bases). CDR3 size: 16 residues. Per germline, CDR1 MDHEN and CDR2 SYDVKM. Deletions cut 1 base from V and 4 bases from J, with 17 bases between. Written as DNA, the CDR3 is TGTGCCAGCAGTTTATCCGACCGGACATACACGTACGAGCAGTACTTC. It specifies CASSLSDRTYTYEQYF.

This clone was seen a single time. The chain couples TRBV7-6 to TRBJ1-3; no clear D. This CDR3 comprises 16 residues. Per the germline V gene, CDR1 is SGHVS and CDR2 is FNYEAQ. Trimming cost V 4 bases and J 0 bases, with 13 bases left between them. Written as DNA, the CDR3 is TGTGCCAGCAGCTCTAGCGGACGTAGCTCTGGAAACACCATATATTTT. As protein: CASSSSGRSSGNTIYF.

The CDR3 loop reads CASSVGGGVNQPQHF. CDR3 sequence (DNA): TGTGCCAGCAGCGTAGGAGGGGGGGTTAATCAGCCCCAGCATTTT. This chain uses TRBV9 with TRBJ1-5; maybe TRBD1 (6 bases). CDR1 is SGDLS, CDR2 YYNGEE, per germline. The CDR3 covers 15 residues. V shed 0 bases and J shed 4 bases, with 11 bases lying between them. The full variable domain, its missing parts supplied by reference TRBV9 and TRBJ1-5, is DSGVTQTPKHLITATGQRVTLRCSPRSGDLSVYWYQQSLDQGLQFLIQYYNGEERAKGNILERFSAQQFPDLHSELNLSSLELGDSALYFCASSVGGGVNQPQHFGDGTRLSIL.

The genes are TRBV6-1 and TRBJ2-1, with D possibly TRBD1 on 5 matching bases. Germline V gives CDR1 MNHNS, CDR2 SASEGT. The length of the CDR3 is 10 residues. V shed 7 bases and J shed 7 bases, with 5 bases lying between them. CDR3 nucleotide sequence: TGTGCCAGCAAGGGGAATGAGCAGTTCTTC. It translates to CASKGNEQFF.

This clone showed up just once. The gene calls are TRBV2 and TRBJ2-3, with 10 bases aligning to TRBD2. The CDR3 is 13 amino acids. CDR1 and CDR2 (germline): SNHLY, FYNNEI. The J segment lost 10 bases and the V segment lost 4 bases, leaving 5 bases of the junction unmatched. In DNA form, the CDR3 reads TGTGCCAGCAGTGTAGCTAGCGGGAGAGCGCAGTATTTT. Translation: CASSVASGRAQYF.

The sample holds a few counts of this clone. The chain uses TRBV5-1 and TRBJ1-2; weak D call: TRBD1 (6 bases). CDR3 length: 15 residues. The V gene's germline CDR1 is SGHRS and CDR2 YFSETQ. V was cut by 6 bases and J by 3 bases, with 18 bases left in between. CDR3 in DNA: TGCGCCAGCACCCTGGTGCCGGGGGCGGACTATGGCTACACCTTC. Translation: CASTLVPGADYGYTF.

In DNA, the CDR3 is TGCGCCAGCAGTGAGTCGGGGACAGGACACTCTGGGGCCAACGTCCTGACTTTC. Translating gives CASSESGTGHSGANVLTF. The chain recombines TRBV10-2 with TRBJ2-6; 8 bases match TRBD1. V lost 0 bases and J lost 0; bases outside the gene matches: 4. From germline, CDR1 is WSHSY and CDR2 SAAADI. This CDR3 is built from 18 residues.

The DNA of the CDR3 is TGTGCCAGCAGGCCAGGGGGGGATACGCAGTATTTT. It translates to CASRPGGDTQYF. The chain employs TRBV7-8 and TRBJ2-3; D is possibly TRBD1 (7 bases). This CDR3 comprises 12 residues. With 6 bases removed from V and 6 bases from J, the gap between germline ends came to 10 bases. From germline, CDR1 is SGHVS and CDR2 FQNEAQ.

The CDR3 spells CASSAGREGYGYTF. Here the CDR3 DNA reads TGCGCCAGCAGCGCGGGTAGGGAGGGCTATGGCTACACCTTC. The V and J genes are TRBV5-1 and TRBJ1-2; D is ambiguous. V was trimmed by 4 bases and J by 4 bases, leaving 14 bases between them. The CDR3 loop spans 14 amino acids. CDR1 is SGHRS and CDR2 is YFSETQ in the germline V gene.

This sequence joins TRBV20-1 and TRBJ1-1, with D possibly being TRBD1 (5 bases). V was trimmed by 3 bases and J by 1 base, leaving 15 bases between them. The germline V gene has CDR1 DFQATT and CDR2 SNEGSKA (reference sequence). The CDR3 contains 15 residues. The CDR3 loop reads CSASRLGRWNTEAFF. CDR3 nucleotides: TGCAGTGCTAGTAGATTGGGACGTTGGAACACTGAAGCTTTCTTT.

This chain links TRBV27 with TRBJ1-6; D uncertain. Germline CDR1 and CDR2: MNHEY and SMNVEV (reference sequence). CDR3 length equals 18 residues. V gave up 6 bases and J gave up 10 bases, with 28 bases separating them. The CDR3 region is CASSIDLGIARLGSPLHF. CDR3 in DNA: TGTGCCAGCAGCATTGACCTCGGTATAGCCCGGTTGGGGTCACCCCTCCACTTT.

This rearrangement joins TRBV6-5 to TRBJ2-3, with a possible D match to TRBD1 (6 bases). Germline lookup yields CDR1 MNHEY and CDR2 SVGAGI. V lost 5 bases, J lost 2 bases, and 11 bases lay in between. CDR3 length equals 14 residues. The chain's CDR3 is CASSRGQFTDTQYF. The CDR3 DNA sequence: TGTGCCAGCAGTCGCGGACAGTTCACAGATACGCAGTATTTT.

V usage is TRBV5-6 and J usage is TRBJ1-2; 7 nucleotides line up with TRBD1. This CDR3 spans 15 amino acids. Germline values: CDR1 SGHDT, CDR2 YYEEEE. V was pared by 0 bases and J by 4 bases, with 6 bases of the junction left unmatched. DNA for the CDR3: TGTGCCAGCAGCTTGGTATCAGGGGGATTCTATGGCTACACCTTC. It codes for CASSLVSGGFYGYTF.

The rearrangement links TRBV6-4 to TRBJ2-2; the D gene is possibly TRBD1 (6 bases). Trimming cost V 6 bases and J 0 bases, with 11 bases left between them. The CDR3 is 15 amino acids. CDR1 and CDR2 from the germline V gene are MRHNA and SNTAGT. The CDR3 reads CASSIGQPNTGELFF. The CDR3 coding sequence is TGTGCCAGCAGCATTGGACAGCCGAACACCGGGGAGCTGTTTTTT.

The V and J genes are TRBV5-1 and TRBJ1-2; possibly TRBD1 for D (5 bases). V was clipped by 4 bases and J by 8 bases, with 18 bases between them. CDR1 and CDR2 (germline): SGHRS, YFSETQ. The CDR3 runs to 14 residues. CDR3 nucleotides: TGCGCCAGCAGCATGGACATACCCGGGCGGGGCTACACCTTC. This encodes CASSMDIPGRGYTF.

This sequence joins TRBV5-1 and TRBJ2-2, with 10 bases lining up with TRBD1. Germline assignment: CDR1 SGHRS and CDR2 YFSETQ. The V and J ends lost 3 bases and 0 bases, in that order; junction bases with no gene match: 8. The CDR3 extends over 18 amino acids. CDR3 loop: CASSSPGQGPTNTGELFF. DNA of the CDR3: TGCGCCAGCAGCTCGCCGGGACAGGGGCCAACGAACACCGGGGAGCTGTTTTTT.